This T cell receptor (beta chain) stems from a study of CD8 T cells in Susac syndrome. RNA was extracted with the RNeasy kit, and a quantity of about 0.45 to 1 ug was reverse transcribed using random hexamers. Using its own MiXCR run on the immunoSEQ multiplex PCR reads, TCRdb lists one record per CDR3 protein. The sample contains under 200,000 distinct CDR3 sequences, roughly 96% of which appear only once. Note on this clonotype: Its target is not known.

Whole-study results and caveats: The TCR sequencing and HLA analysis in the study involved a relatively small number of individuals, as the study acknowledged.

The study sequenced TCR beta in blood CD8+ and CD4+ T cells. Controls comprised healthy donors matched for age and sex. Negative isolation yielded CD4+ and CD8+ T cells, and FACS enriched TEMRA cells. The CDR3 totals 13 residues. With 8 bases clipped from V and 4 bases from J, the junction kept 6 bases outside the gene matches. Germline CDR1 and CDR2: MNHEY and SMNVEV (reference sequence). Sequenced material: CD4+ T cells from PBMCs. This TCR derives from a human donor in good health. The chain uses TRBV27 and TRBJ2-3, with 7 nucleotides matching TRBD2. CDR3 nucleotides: TGTGCCAGCGGGGGGGAGATGGCAGATACGCAGTATTTT. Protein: CASGGEMADTQYF.